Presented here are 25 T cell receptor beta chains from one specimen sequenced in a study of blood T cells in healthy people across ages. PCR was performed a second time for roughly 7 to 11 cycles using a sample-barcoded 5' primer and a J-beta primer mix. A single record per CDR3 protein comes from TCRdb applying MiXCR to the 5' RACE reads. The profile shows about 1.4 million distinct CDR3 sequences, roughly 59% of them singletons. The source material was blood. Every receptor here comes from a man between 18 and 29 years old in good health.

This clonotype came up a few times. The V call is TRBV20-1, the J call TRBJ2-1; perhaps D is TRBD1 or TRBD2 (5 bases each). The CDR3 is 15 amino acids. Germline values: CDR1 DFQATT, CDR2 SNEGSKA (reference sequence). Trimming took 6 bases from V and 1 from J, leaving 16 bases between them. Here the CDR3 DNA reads TGCAGTGCAGACCCCGGGACGGGATCCTACAATGAGCAGTTCTTC. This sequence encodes CSADPGTGSYNEQFF.

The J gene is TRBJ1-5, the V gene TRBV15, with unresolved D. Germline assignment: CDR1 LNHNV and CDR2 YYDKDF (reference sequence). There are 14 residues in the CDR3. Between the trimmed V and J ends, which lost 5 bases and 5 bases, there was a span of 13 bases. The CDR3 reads CATSPRGGHQPQHF. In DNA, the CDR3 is TGTGCCACCAGCCCCCGAGGAGGACATCAGCCCCAGCATTTT.

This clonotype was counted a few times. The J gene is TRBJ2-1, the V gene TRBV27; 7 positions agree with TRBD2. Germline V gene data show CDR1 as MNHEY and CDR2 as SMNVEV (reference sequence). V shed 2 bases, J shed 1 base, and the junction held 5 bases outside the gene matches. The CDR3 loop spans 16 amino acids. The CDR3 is CASSLREGGSYNEQFF. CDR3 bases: TGTGCCAGCAGTTTAAGGGAGGGTGGTTCCTACAATGAGCAGTTCTTC.

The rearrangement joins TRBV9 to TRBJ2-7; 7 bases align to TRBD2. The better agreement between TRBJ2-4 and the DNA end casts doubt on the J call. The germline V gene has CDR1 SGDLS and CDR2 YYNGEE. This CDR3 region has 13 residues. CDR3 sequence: CASSPSGGSIQYF. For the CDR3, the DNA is TGTGCCAGCAGCCCCTCGGGGGGAAGCATTCAGTACTTC.

The CDR3 is CSASGRDYVNEQFF. The CDR3 coding sequence is TGCAGTGCTAGCGGGAGGGATTATGTCAATGAGCAGTTCTTC. V is TRBV20-1 and J is TRBJ2-1; 8 bases match TRBD2. The CDR3 sequence is 14 residues long. Germline V CDR1 and CDR2: DFQATT, SNEGSKA (reference sequence). V lost 3 bases, J lost 6 bases, and 7 bases stayed unmatched.

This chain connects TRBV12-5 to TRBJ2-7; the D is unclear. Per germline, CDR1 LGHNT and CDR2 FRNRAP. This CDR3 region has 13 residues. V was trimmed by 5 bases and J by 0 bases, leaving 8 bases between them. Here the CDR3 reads CASGPGLSYEQYF. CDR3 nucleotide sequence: TGTGCTAGTGGTCCGGGCCTCTCCTACGAGCAGTACTTC.

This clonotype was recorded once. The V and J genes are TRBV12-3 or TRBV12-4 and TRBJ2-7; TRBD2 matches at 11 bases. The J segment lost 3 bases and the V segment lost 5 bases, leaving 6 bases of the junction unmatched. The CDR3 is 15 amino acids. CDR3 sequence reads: CASSPLTSGVYEQYF. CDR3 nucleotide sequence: TGTGCCAGCAGTCCCCTGACTAGCGGGGTCTACGAGCAGTACTTC.

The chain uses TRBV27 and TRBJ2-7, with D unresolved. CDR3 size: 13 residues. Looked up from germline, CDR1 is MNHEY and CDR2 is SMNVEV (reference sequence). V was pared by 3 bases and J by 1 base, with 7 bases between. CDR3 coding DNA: TGTGCCAGCAGTTTGCACCGTTCCTACGAGCAGTACTTC. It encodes CASSLHRSYEQYF.

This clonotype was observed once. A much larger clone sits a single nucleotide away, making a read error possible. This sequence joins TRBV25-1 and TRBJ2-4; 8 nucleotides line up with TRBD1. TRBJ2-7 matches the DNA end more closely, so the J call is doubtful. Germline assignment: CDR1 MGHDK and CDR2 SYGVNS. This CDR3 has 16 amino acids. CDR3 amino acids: CASSGDIGQGANEQYF. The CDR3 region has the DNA TGTGCCAGCAGTGGCGATATAGGACAGGGTGCAAACGAGCAGTACTTC.

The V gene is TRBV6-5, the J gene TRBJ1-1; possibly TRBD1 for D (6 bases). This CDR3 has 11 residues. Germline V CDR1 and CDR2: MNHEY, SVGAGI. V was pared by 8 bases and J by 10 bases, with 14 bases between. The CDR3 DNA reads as TGTGCCAGCGGTACAGGGATCGGAGCTTTCTTT. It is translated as CASGTGIGAFF.

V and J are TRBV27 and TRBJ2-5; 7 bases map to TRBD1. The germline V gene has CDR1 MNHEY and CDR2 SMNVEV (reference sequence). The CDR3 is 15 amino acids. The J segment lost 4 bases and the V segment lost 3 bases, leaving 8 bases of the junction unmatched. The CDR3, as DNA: TGTGCCAGCAGTTTCGGGACAGCTGGCGGAGAGACCCAGTACTTC. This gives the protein CASSFGTAGGETQYF.

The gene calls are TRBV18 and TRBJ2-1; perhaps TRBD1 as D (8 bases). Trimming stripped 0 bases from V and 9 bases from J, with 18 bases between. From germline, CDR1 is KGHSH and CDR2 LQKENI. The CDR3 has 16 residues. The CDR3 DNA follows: TGTGCCAGCTCACCACCGATAACAGGGGGGGTAGGTGAGCAGTTCTTC. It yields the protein CASSPPITGGVGEQFF.

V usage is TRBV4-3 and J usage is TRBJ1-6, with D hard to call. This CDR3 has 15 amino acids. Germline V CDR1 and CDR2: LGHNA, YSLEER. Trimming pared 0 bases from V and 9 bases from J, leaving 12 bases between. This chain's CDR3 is CASSQDGIRGSPLHF. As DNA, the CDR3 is TGCGCCAGCAGCCAAGACGGAATCCGCGGTTCACCCCTCCACTTT.

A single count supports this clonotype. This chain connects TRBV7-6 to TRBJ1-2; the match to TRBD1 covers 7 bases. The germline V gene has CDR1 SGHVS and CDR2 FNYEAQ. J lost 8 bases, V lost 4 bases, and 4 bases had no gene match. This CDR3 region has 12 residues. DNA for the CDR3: TGTGCCAGCAGCTACGACAGGGAAGGCTACACCTTC. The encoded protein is CASSYDREGYTF.

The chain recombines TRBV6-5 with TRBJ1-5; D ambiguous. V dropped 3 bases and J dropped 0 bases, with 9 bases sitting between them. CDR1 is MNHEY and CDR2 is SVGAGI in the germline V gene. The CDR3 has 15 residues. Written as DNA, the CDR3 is TGTGCCAGCAGTTATGGGCTAGGTAGCAATCAGCCCCAGCATTTT. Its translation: CASSYGLGSNQPQHF.

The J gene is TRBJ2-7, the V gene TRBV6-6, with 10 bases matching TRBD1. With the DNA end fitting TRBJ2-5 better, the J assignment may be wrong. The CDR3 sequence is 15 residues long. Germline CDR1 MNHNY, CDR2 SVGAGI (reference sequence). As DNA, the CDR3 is TGTGCCAGCAGTTACGCGACAGGGGGCGGGGAGACCCAGTACTTC. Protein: CASSYATGGGETQYF.

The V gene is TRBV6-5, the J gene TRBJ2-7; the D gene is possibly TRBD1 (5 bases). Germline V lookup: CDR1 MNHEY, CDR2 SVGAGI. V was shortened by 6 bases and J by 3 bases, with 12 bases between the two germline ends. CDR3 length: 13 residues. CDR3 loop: CASRPIQDYEQYF. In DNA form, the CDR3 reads TGTGCCAGCAGGCCTATACAGGACTACGAGCAGTACTTC.

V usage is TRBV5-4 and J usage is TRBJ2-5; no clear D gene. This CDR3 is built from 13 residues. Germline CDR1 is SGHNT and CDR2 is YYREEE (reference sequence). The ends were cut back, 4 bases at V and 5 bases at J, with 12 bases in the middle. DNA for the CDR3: TGTGCCAGCAGCCCCCTAGGAGTTGAGACCCAGTACTTC. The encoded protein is CASSPLGVETQYF.

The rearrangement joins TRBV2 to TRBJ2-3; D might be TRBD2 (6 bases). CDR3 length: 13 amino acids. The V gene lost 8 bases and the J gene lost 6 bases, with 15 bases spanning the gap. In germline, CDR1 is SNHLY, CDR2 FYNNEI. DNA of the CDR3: TGTGCCAGCGGGCTGGGAGGTAGGGATACGCAGTATTTT. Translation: CASGLGGRDTQYF. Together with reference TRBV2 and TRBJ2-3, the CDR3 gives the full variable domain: EPEVTQTPSHQVTQMGQEVILRCVPISNHLYFYWYRQILGQKVEFLVSFYNNEISEKSEIFDDQFSVERPDGSNFTLKIRSTKLEDSAMYFCASGLGGRDTQYFGPGTRLTVL.

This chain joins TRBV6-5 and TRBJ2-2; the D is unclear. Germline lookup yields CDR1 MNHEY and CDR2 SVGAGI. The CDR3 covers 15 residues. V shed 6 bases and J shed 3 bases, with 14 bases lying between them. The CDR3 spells CASSPLGRDTGELFF. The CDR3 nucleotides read TGTGCCAGCAGCCCCCTCGGTCGAGACACCGGGGAGCTGTTTTTT.

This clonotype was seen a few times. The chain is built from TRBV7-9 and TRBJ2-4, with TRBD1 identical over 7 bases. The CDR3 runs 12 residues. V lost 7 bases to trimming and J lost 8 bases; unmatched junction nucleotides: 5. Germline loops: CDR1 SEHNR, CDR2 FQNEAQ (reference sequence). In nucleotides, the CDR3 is TGTGCCAGCACTGCCGGGACAGACATTCAGTACTTC. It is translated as CASTAGTDIQYF.

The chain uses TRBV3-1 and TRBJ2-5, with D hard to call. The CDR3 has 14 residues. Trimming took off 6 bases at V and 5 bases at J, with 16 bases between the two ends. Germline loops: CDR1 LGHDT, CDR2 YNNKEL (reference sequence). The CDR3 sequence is CASRQLPSRETQYF. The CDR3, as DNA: TGTGCCAGCAGGCAACTTCCCTCCCGGGAGACCCAGTACTTC.

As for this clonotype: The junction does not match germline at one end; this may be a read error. CDR3 DNA: TGCAGCGTTGTGGGAGGGGGGGTGGATCCTTATGGTTACACCTTC. Its protein product is CSVVGGGVDPYGYTF. The chain has TRBV29-1 and TRBJ1-2; a weak D match, TRBD1 (6 bases). The CDR3 contains 15 residues. CDR1 is SQVTM, CDR2 ANQGSEA, per germline.

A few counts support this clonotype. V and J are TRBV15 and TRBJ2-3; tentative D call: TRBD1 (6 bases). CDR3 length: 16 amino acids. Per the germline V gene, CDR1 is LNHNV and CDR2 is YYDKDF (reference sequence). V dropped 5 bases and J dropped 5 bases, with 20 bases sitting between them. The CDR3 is CATSEARGQGGDTQYF. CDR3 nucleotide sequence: TGTGCCACCAGCGAAGCCCGGGGACAAGGAGGAGATACGCAGTATTTT.

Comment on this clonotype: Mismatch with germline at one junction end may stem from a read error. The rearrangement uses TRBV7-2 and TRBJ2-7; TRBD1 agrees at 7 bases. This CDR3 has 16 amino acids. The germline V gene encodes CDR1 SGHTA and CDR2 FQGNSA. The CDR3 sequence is CAGSYGQEGTDYEQYF. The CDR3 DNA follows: TGTGCCGGCAGTTACGGACAGGAAGGGACCGATTACGAGCAGTACTTC.